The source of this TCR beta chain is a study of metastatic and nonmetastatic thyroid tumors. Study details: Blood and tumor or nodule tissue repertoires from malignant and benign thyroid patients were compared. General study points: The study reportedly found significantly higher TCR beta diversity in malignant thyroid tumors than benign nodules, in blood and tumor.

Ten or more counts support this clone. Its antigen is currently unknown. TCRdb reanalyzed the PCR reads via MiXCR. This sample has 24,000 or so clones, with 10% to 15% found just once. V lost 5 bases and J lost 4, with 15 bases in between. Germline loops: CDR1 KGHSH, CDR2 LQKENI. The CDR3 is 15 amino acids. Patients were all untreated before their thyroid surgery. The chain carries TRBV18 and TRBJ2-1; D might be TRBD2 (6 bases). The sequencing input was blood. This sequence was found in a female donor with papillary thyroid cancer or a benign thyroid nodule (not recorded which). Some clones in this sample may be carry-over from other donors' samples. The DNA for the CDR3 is TGTGCCAGCTCAACTTGGGCGGGGAGGTACAATGAGCAGTTCTTC. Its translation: CASSTWAGRYNEQFF.